This TCR beta chain was captured by sequencing in a study of glioma-infiltrating T cells. In the study overall: Samples included WHO grade II oligodendrogliomas or astrocytomas and initial-diagnosis grade IV glioblastomas. Findings of the study overall: A blood CDR3 motif signature was depleted in highly divergent patients. Only very few CDR3 sequences appeared in both tissue and blood. Gliomas, especially low-grade, showed above-expected tissue-blood divergence; non-neoplastic patients showed below.

Remarks on this clonotype: Its antigen is undetermined. A much larger clone lies a single base off, so this may be a read error.

Using RNA template, CDR3s of TCR alpha and beta were amplified with iRepertoire arm-PCR. MiXCR, run by TCRdb on the multiplex PCR reads, gives a single entry per CDR3 protein. The table records about 400,000 distinct CDR3 sequences, less than 50% of them present only once. CDR1 and CDR2 from the germline V gene are MDHEN and SYDVKM. The CDR3 runs 13 residues. With 9 bases removed from V and 3 bases from J, the gap between germline ends came to 13 bases. Sequences were obtained from glioma tissue, nonneoplastic brain tissue, or PBMCs (not recorded which). This TCR was sampled from a human donor with low-grade glioma or glioblastoma, undergoing nonglioma brain surgery, or in good health (not recorded which). The chain uses TRBV28 and TRBJ2-3, with a tentative D call TRBD2 (6 bases). The CDR3: CASGLARTDTQYF. DNA for the CDR3: TGTGCCAGTGGGCTAGCGAGGACAGATACGCAGTATTTT.